The 28 T cell receptor beta chains below all came from one sample that was sequenced in a study of T cell responses to AZD1222 COVID-19 vaccine. Here immunoSEQ multiplex PCR was the method, and the copy in TCRdb shows in-frame clones only, minus some. The table shows 100,000 or so clones, with about 91% occurring only once. Sequences were derived from peripheral blood, sampled 28 days after the second AZD1222 dose. These receptors were taken from an adult who received the AZD1222 COVID-19 vaccine.

The rearrangement uses TRBV5-5 and TRBJ2-1; TRBD2 matches 9 bases. The V gene's germline CDR1 is SGHKS and CDR2 YYEKEE (reference sequence). Trimming removed 5 bases from V and 0 bases from J; junction bases left unmatched: 3. The CDR3 totals 15 residues. CDR3 sequence: CASSYSGSSYNEQFF. In DNA, the CDR3 is TGTGCCAGCAGTTATAGCGGGAGCTCCTACAATGAGCAGTTCTTC.

This chain uses TRBV28 with TRBJ2-7, with 8 bases aligning to TRBD1. Germline V CDR1 and CDR2: MDHEN, SYDVKM. This CDR3 has 15 amino acids. With 0 bases clipped from V and 4 bases from J, the junction kept 5 bases outside the gene matches. This chain's CDR3 is CASSLWSGGQYEQYF. The CDR3 nucleotides are TGTGCCAGCAGTTTATGGTCAGGGGGCCAATACGAGCAGTACTTC.

The chain combines TRBV7-2 with TRBJ1-6; D may be TRBD1 (6 bases). From germline, CDR1 is SGHTA and CDR2 FQGNSA. The CDR3 totals 13 residues. V was pared by 5 bases and J by 10 bases, with 12 bases between. CDR3 coding DNA: TGTGCCAGCAGCCCCTCAGGGGTCTCACCCCTCCACTTT. This codes for CASSPSGVSPLHF.

The genes are TRBV5-4 and TRBJ1-2; D might be TRBD1 (6 bases). The CDR3 consists of 14 residues. V lost 0 bases to trimming and J lost 6 bases, with 12 bases between them. The germline V gene has CDR1 SGHNT and CDR2 YYREEE (reference sequence). Here the CDR3 reads CASSLDGGRHGYTF. CDR3 DNA sequence: TGTGCCAGCAGCTTGGACGGGGGCAGGCATGGCTACACCTTC.

V gene TRBV10-3 combines with J gene TRBJ1-2; D perhaps matches TRBD1 (5 bases). V lost 4 bases, J lost 4 bases, and 19 bases lay in between. The CDR3 loop spans 16 amino acids. Germline assignment: CDR1 ENHRY and CDR2 SYGVKD. CDR3 DNA: TGTGCCATCAGTGCTTTCACCCCGGTTGGGGGCTATGGCTACACCTTC. Residues: CAISAFTPVGGYGYTF.

V is TRBV7-2 and J is TRBJ1-1; D is unclear. There are 13 residues in the CDR3. Trimming took off 1 base at V and 4 bases at J, with 7 bases between the two ends. Germline assignment: CDR1 SGHTA and CDR2 FQGNSA. CDR3 in DNA: TGTGCCAGCAGCTTAGAAGTATCCACTGAAGCTTTCTTT. This encodes CASSLEVSTEAFF. The complete variable domain, with remaining parts taken from reference TRBV7-2 and TRBJ1-1, reads GAGVSQSPSNKVTEKGKDVELRCDPISGHTALYWYRQSLGQGLEFLIYFQGNSAPDKSGLPSDRFSAERTGGSVSTLTIQRTQQEDSAVYLCASSLEVSTEAFFGQGTRLTVV.

A word on this clone: Within the sample, other DNA sequences also encode this same CDR3. The rearrangement joins TRBV28 to TRBJ1-4, with TRBD1 as a possible D gene (6 bases). The germline V and J ends were trimmed by 3 bases and 8 bases, with 13 bases remaining between them. Germline V CDR1 and CDR2: MDHEN, SYDVKM. This CDR3 has 14 amino acids. CDR3 nucleotide sequence: TGTGCCAGCAGTTTGGGGGGGCGGGAGGAAAAACTGTTTTTT. This codes for CASSLGGREEKLFF.

The chain joins TRBV6-6 to TRBJ1-1; D gene ambiguous. Between the trimmed V and J ends, which lost 7 bases and 1 base, there was a span of 10 bases. CDR3 length: 13 residues. Germline V lookup: CDR1 MNHNY, CDR2 SVGAGI (reference sequence). The CDR3 region is CASTEVENTEAFF. In DNA form, the CDR3 reads TGTGCCAGCACCGAGGTGGAGAACACTGAAGCTTTCTTT.

A single count supports this clone. The chain couples TRBV19 to TRBJ1-4, with D possibly TRBD1 on 6 matching bases. Per the germline V gene, CDR1 is LNHDA and CDR2 is SQIVND (reference sequence). V dropped 2 bases and J dropped 8 bases, with 12 bases sitting between them. This CDR3 contains 14 residues. CDR3 in DNA: TGTGCCAGTAGTATAACCGTGGACAGCGAAAAACTGTTTTTT. This translates into CASSITVDSEKLFF. Complete variable domain (other parts from reference TRBV19 and TRBJ1-4): DGGITQSPKYLFRKEGQNVTLSCEQNLNHDAMYWYRQDPGQGLRLIYYSQIVNDFQKGDIAEGYSVSREKKESFPLTVTSAQKNPTAFYLCASSITVDSEKLFFGSGTQLSVL.

The V and J genes are TRBV7-9 and TRBJ2-1; TRBD2 matches at 9 bases. After removal of 5 bases from V and 6 bases from J, the junction contained 14 bases not matched to a gene. Germline CDR1 is SEHNR and CDR2 is FQNEAQ (reference sequence). The CDR3 has 17 residues. Here the CDR3 reads CASSPSLSGRPSNEQFF. In nucleotides, the CDR3 is TGTGCCAGCAGCCCCTCCTTAAGCGGGAGGCCCTCCAATGAGCAGTTCTTC.

This chain links TRBV19 with TRBJ1-1, with D possibly matching TRBD1 (5 bases). The CDR3 contains 12 residues. The V end lost 10 bases, the J end lost 7 bases, and 16 bases lay between the germline ends. Per germline, CDR1 LNHDA and CDR2 SQIVND (reference sequence). The CDR3 DNA reads as TGTGCCACCTCCCCCCCGACAGTTGAAGCTTTCTTT. It translates to CATSPPTVEAFF.

This chain uses TRBV19 with TRBJ2-6, with TRBD1 identical over 11 bases. This CDR3 is built from 19 residues. Trimming removed 5 bases from V and 3 bases from J; junction bases left unmatched: 12. CDR1 and CDR2 from the germline V gene are LNHDA and SQIVND (reference sequence). Here the CDR3 reads CASSFSIGQGAGGANVLTF. CDR3 DNA: TGTGCCAGTAGTTTTAGCATTGGACAGGGGGCTGGTGGGGCCAACGTCCTGACTTTC.

This chain links TRBV6-5 with TRBJ1-1; TRBD1 is a possible D gene (5 bases). The germline gives CDR1 MNHEY, CDR2 SVGAGI. This CDR3 is 14 amino acids long. V gave up 0 bases and J gave up 5 bases, with 10 bases separating them. Written as DNA, the CDR3 is TGTGCCAGCAGTTACTCGGGGGGTATGACTGAAGCTTTCTTT. Translating it yields CASSYSGGMTEAFF.

On this clone: Germline is not matched at one junction end, which may reflect a read error. V gene TRBV11-2 combines with J gene TRBJ1-2, with no clear D. The germline gives CDR1 SGHAT, CDR2 FQNNGV. CDR3 length equals 14 residues. The chain's CDR3 is CASSIEAGNYGYTF. The CDR3 DNA sequence: TGTGCCAGCAGCATAGAGGCAGGCAACTATGGCTACACCTTC.

CDR3 in DNA: TGTGCCAGCAGCCTCCGGGGTATTGAAGCTTTCTTT. Protein sequence: CASSLRGIEAFF. The chain combines TRBV6-5 with TRBJ1-1; the D is unclear. The CDR3 is made up of 12 amino acids. With 6 bases removed from V and 7 bases from J, the gap between germline ends came to 12 bases. CDR1 and CDR2 from the germline V gene are MNHEY and SVGAGI.

The rearrangement links TRBV7-9 to TRBJ2-2; no clear D. There are 16 residues in the CDR3. Germline V gene sequence: CDR1 SEHNR, CDR2 FQNEAQ (reference sequence). V lost 2 bases and J 4 bases, leaving 14 bases between the germline ends. As DNA, the CDR3 is TGTGCCAGCAGCTTACGTCGGTCCCAGACCACCGGGGAGCTGTTTTTT. Translating it yields CASSLRRSQTTGELFF.

This chain joins TRBV4-3 and TRBJ2-7; D assignment may be TRBD1 or TRBD2 (5 bases each). The CDR3 has 15 residues. CDR1 is LGHNA and CDR2 is YSLEER in the germline V gene. V lost 1 base and J 4 bases, leaving 14 bases between the germline ends. The CDR3 loop reads CASSQGLAGGYEQYF. In DNA, the CDR3 is TGCGCCAGCAGCCAAGGATTAGCTGGGGGTTACGAGCAGTACTTC.

V and J are TRBV7-2 and TRBJ1-1; TRBD1 agrees at 8 bases. Germline V gene lookup returns CDR1 SGHTA and CDR2 FQGNSA. The CDR3 totals 15 residues. V gave up 5 bases and J gave up 5 bases; unmatched junction bases: 10. This chain's CDR3 is CASSPTPGQDTEAFF. CDR3 sequence (DNA): TGTGCCAGCAGCCCGACTCCGGGACAGGATACTGAAGCTTTCTTT.

This chain joins TRBV6-2 or TRBV6-3 and TRBJ2-4; D perhaps matches TRBD2 (5 bases). Germline V CDR1 and CDR2: MNHEY, SVGEGT. There are 13 residues in the CDR3. V lost 4 bases, J lost 5 bases, and 9 bases lay in between. This CDR3 is CASSSGYQNIQYF. CDR3 DNA: TGTGCCAGCAGTTCGGGATATCAAAACATTCAGTACTTC.

The chain employs TRBV5-1 and TRBJ2-7; D might be TRBD1 or TRBD2, each matching 5 bases. The CDR3 runs to 12 residues. Germline V lookup: CDR1 SGHRS, CDR2 YFSETQ. The ends were cut back, 5 bases at V and 6 bases at J, with 12 bases in the middle. The CDR3 nucleotides read TGCGCCAGCAGGGGGGATCGACCCGAGCAGTACTTC. Translation: CASRGDRPEQYF.

The rearrangement joins TRBV6-1 to TRBJ1-3; D ambiguous. V was pared by 4 bases and J by 0 bases, with 13 bases between. This CDR3 has 16 residues. Germline V gives CDR1 MNHNS, CDR2 SASEGT. CDR3 sequence: CASSVVHPSSGNTIYF. The CDR3 DNA reads as TGTGCCAGCAGTGTTGTACACCCGAGCTCTGGAAACACCATATATTTT.

The chain uses TRBV7-2 and TRBJ2-6; D tentatively fits TRBD1 or TRBD2 (5 bases each). V dropped 3 bases and J dropped 0 bases, with 9 bases sitting between them. CDR1 is SGHTA, CDR2 FQGNSA, per germline. The CDR3 totals 16 residues. In DNA, the CDR3 is TGTGCCAGCAGCTTCGCAGGGACCTCTGGGGCCAACGTCCTGACTTTC. Protein product: CASSFAGTSGANVLTF.

As concerns this clone: Other DNA sequences in this sample translate to the same CDR3. This sequence joins TRBV5-1 and TRBJ2-5; D is uncertain. V dropped 2 bases and J dropped 2 bases, with 1 base sitting between them. The CDR3 has 11 amino acids. Germline lookup yields CDR1 SGHRS and CDR2 YFSETQ. CDR3 amino acids: CASSLQETQYF. CDR3 nucleotide sequence: TGCGCCAGCAGCTTACAAGAGACCCAGTACTTC.

The chain recombines TRBV7-3 with TRBJ1-1; D remains ambiguous. The V gene lost 5 bases and the J gene lost 4 bases, with 17 bases spanning the gap. CDR3 length: 15 residues. Germline V CDR1 and CDR2: SGHTA, FQGTGA. The CDR3 nucleotides read TGTGCCAGCAGCCGCGCGGGAGGTGGAGGCACTGAAGCTTTCTTT. Protein: CASSRAGGGGTEAFF.

This clone was detected only once. The rearrangement links TRBV6-5 to TRBJ2-7; D is ambiguous. The germline gives CDR1 MNHEY, CDR2 SVGAGI. The V gene lost 5 bases and the J gene lost 9 bases, with 11 bases spanning the gap. The CDR3 has 11 amino acids. CDR3 region: CASSNFGWQYF. CDR3 DNA: TGTGCCAGCAGTAACTTTGGGTGGCAGTACTTC.

This clone was counted a single time. The chain is built from TRBV7-7 and TRBJ2-1; 9 bases are a match to TRBD2. The CDR3 is 15 amino acids. The junction had 2 bases not matched to a gene; V was cut back by 5 bases and J by 0 bases. Per germline, CDR1 SSHAT and CDR2 FNYEAQ (reference sequence). The CDR3 reads CASSISGSSYNEQFF. The CDR3 DNA reads TGTGCCAGCAGCATTAGCGGGAGCTCCTACAATGAGCAGTTCTTC.

This clone was observed once. V and J are TRBV18 and TRBJ1-4, with 8 bases aligning to TRBD1. V was clipped by 2 bases and J by 3 bases; unmatched bases: 11. The CDR3 runs 18 residues. CDR1 and CDR2 from the germline V gene are KGHSH and LQKENI. The CDR3 nucleotides are TGTGCCAGCTCACCAAGTCTAGCTCAGACAGGGGCTAATGAAAAACTGTTTTTT. Translation gives CASSPSLAQTGANEKLFF. Variable domain in full (rest from reference TRBV18 and TRBJ1-4): NAGVMQNPRHLVRRRGQEARLRCSPMKGHSHVYWYRQLPEEGLKFMVYLQKENIIDESGMPKERFSAEFPKEGPSILRIQQVVRGDSAAYFCASSPSLAQTGANEKLFFGSGTQLSVL.

V usage is TRBV27 and J usage is TRBJ2-7, with 7 bases identical to TRBD2. The V and J ends lost 5 bases and 0 bases, in that order; junction bases with no gene match: 7. The CDR3 loop spans 15 amino acids. The germline V gene has CDR1 MNHEY and CDR2 SMNVEV (reference sequence). The CDR3 region has the DNA TGTGCCAGCAGTCAAGGACTAGGCCTCTCCTACGAGCAGTACTTC. Its translation is CASSQGLGLSYEQYF.